Below are 30 T cell receptor beta chains sequenced from a single sample in a study of T cells in women clearing cervical HPV infection. TCRdb's table, derived via immunoSEQ multiplex PCR, lists solely in-frame clones and lacks some. In all, the sample yields tens of thousands of clones. Sequenced input: blood buffy coat. Source of these receptors: a woman aged 18-70 years with a cervical HPV16 infection that either progressed to CIN3+ or cleared (not recorded which).

For this clone: Read sequence stops 3 residues before the CDR3 end, and the germline J gene provides the missing end. V and J are TRBV20-1 and TRBJ2-5; 8 bases map to TRBD2. The V and J ends lost 3 bases and 2 bases, in that order; junction bases with no gene match: 8. CDR1 DFQATT and CDR2 SNEGSKA come from the germline V gene (reference sequence). CDR3 length: 15 amino acids. The CDR3 DNA, read in part, is TGCAGTGCTAGGGAAATGACTAGCGCTCAAGAGACC. It codes for CSAREMTSAQET. The entire CDR3 protein reads CSAREMTSAQETQYF.

About this clone: Read sequence stops 3 residues before the CDR3 end, and the germline J gene provides the missing end. The genes are TRBV7-2 and TRBJ2-4; 8 nucleotides match TRBD1. The CDR3 contains 14 residues. Per germline, CDR1 SGHTA and CDR2 FQGNSA. CDR3 DNA, as far as it was read: TGTGCCAGCAGCTTAGGGACAGGGAACTATGGT. This gives the protein CASSLGTGNYG. The full CDR3 protein reads CASSLGTGNYGQYF.

CDR3 bases read: TGCAGTGCTAGAGATTCCGATCGATTTGCGGGCGGGTTTAATGAGCCC. Translated, it gives CSARDSDRFAGGFNEP. The full CDR3 protein reads CSARDSDRFAGGFNEPQHF. The rearrangement joins TRBV20-1 to TRBJ1-5; no clear D gene. Sequencing ends 3 residues short of the CDR3 end; the germline J gene provides the rest. The CDR3 extends over 19 amino acids. V was cut by 0 bases and J by 8 bases, with 29 bases left in between. The germline V gene encodes CDR1 DFQATT and CDR2 SNEGSKA (reference sequence).

Notes on this clone: The read halts 3 residues ahead of the CDR3 end, with the missing end drawn from the germline J gene. The V call is TRBV18, the J call TRBJ2-4, with D maybe TRBD1 (5 bases). CDR1 KGHSH and CDR2 LQKENI come from the germline V gene. This CDR3 has 17 residues. The CDR3 loop reads CASSPGLTGGETRGQYF. The part of the CDR3 DNA that was read is TGTGCCAGCTCACCAGGGCTCACAGGTGGTGAGACAAGAGGT.

Worth noting for this clone: The CDR3 extends 3 residues past the end of the read, so its final part is completed from the germline J gene. The V call is TRBV20-1, the J call TRBJ1-2; D gene unclear. The CDR3 is 11 residues long. Germline V gene sequence: CDR1 DFQATT, CDR2 SNEGSKA (reference sequence). The DNA read from the CDR3 is TGCAGTGCTCCCTTCCTGTATAGC. Protein: CSAPFLYS. In full, the CDR3 is CSAPFLYSYTF.

To note about this clone: Read coverage stops 3 residues before the CDR3 terminus; the germline J gene supplies the remainder. This chain links TRBV7-3 with TRBJ2-2; D is possibly TRBD1 or TRBD2 (6 bases each). CDR3 length: 13 amino acids. Germline CDR1 and CDR2: SGHTA and FQGTGA. With 5 bases removed from V and 7 bases from J, the gap between germline ends came to 11 bases. CDR3 region: CASSPQGGGELFF. CDR3 bases read: TGTGCCAGCAGCCCACAGGGAGGCGGGGAG. Full variable domain (missing parts from reference TRBV7-3 and TRBJ2-2): GAGVSQTPSNKVTEKGKYVELRCDPISGHTALYWYRQSLGQGPEFLIYFQGTGAADDSGLPNDRFFAVRPEGSVSTLKIQRTERGDSAVYLCASSPQGGGELFFGEGSRLTVL.

For this clone: Germline is not matched at one junction end, which may reflect a read error. The read ends 3 residues shy of where the CDR3 ends; the end is completed using the germline J gene. V usage is TRBV7-9 and J usage is TRBJ2-2; D call uncertain. The CDR3 covers 13 residues. Germline CDR1 is SEHNR and CDR2 is FQNEAQ (reference sequence). The sequenced CDR3 bases are TGTTCCAGCAGCGCTACTGTCCCCCCGAAG. Translating it yields CSSSATVPPK. The CDR3 in its entirety is CSSSATVPPKLFF.

About this clone itself: The CDR3 is cut off 3 residues early in the read; its end comes from the germline J gene. V and J are TRBV6-2 or TRBV6-3 and TRBJ1-2; no reliable D call. From germline, CDR1 is MNHEY and CDR2 SVGEGT. This CDR3 contains 14 residues. The CDR3 reads CASRDGLPPYDYTF. The CDR3 DNA, read in part, is TGTGCCAGCAGGGATGGACTTCCCCCCTACGAC.

Comments on this clone: The read comes to an end 3 residues before the CDR3 does, leaving the germline J gene to fill in the end. The chain recombines TRBV27 with TRBJ2-7; 12 nucleotides match TRBD1. Germline CDR1 and CDR2: MNHEY and SMNVEV (reference sequence). The CDR3 is 15 residues long. J lost 5 bases, V lost 8 bases, and 10 bases had no gene match. The CDR3 protein is CASGKRDRGLHEQYF. The sequenced CDR3 bases are TGTGCCAGCGGAAAACGGGACAGGGGGCTTCACGAG.

As concerns this clone: Relative to the germline gene, one junction end is altered; a read error may explain this. The read is 3 residues too short to cover the CDR3 end, so that end is filled in from the germline J gene. This chain connects TRBV4-2 to TRBJ1-4; no definite D call. CDR1 and CDR2 (germline): LGHNA, YNFKEQ. The CDR3 has 16 residues. Partial CDR3 DNA: TGCGCCAGCAGCCAAGATATCAACTCCTATAATTCACCA. Translation gives CASSQDINSYNSP. Given in full, the CDR3 is CASSQDINSYNSPLFF.

As regards this clone: With the read ending 3 residues before the CDR3 end, the germline J gene is used to fill in that end. The chain couples TRBV18 to TRBJ1-4; D is uncertain. Germline CDR1 reads KGHSH; CDR2 reads LQKENI. Trimming removed 3 bases from V and 7 bases from J, with 9 bases in between. The CDR3 totals 13 residues. Here the CDR3 reads CASSPGRGEKLFF. The CDR3 DNA, read in part, is TGTGCCAGCTCACCCGGACGGGGTGAAAAA.

Worth noting for this clone: Read data end 3 residues before the CDR3 end; the end is taken from the germline J gene. The chain recombines TRBV19 with TRBJ2-3; D could derive from TRBD1 or TRBD2 (5 bases each). The V gene's germline CDR1 is LNHDA and CDR2 SQIVND (reference sequence). The CDR3 consists of 16 residues. Incomplete CDR3 DNA: TGTGCCAGTAATGCTGATGAGGGGTATGGCAATCAGCCG. This gives the protein CASNADEGYGNQP. The full CDR3 is CASNADEGYGNQPQYF.

As concerns this clone: The read ends 3 residues early relative to the CDR3; the germline J gene fills the gap. The V call is TRBV7-9, the J call TRBJ2-3; 8 positions match TRBD1. Germline V gene data show CDR1 as SEHNR and CDR2 as FQNEAQ (reference sequence). This CDR3 is 12 amino acids long. CDR3 DNA (partial): TGTGCCGGACAGGGCGCCCAAGAGGCG. It specifies CAGQGAQEA. The entire CDR3 reads CAGQGAQEAQYF.

To note about this clone: The DNA ends 3 residues before the CDR3 does, and the rest of the CDR3 is filled in from the germline J gene. V and J are TRBV6-2 or TRBV6-3 and TRBJ2-7, with 7 bases lining up with TRBD2. With 5 bases clipped from V and 4 bases from J, the junction kept 11 bases outside the gene matches. This CDR3 spans 15 amino acids. Per the germline V gene, CDR1 is MNHEY and CDR2 is SVGEGT. CDR3 DNA, as far as it was read: TGTGCCAGCAGTCCGGAAACGACAGCGGGGTACGAG. It encodes CASSPETTAGYE. The CDR3 reads in full as CASSPETTAGYEQYF.

As concerns this clone: The CDR3 end is not reached by the read, which stops 3 residues before it; the germline J gene fills it in. The chain is built from TRBV29-1 and TRBJ1-2; TRBD1 matches 7 bases. The V gene's germline CDR1 is SQVTM and CDR2 ANQGSEA. Trimming cost V 0 bases and J 5 bases; bases outside gene matches: 9. This CDR3 comprises 15 residues. Incomplete CDR3 DNA: TGCAGCGTTGAAGAAGAAACAGGGGTGGTTTATGGC. Its translation is CSVEEETGVVYG. From start to end, the CDR3 is CSVEEETGVVYGYTF.

Comment on this clone: The read comes to an end 3 residues before the CDR3 does, leaving the germline J gene to fill in the end. The J gene is TRBJ2-2, the V gene TRBV20-1; 7 nucleotides agree with TRBD1. The CDR3 totals 13 residues. Looked up from germline, CDR1 is DFQATT and CDR2 is SNEGSKA (reference sequence). The CDR3 region is CSANTGADSPLFF. The sequenced part of the CDR3 DNA is TGCAGTGCTAATACAGGGGCAGATTCACCG.

With respect to this clone: The read terminates 3 residues ahead of where the CDR3 ends, so the germline J gene completes it. This sequence joins TRBV20-1 and TRBJ2-5; 7 bases match TRBD2. J gave up 5 bases and V 0 bases, and 6 bases lay outside the gene matches. Germline V gives CDR1 DFQATT, CDR2 SNEGSKA (reference sequence). The CDR3 consists of 14 residues. The CDR3 bases that were read are TGCAGTGCTAGAGAGGGGGGAGCGGGGGAGACC. Protein: CSAREGGAGET. The whole CDR3 region reads CSAREGGAGETQYF.

Notes on this clone: The read comes to an end 3 residues before the CDR3 does, leaving the germline J gene to fill in the end. This rearrangement joins TRBV7-3 to TRBJ2-1, with D maybe TRBD1 (5 bases). The germline gives CDR1 SGHTA, CDR2 FQGTGA. V lost 1 base to trimming and J lost 7 bases, with 14 bases between them. This CDR3 spans 15 amino acids. CDR3 DNA (partial): TGTGCCAGCAGCTTAAGGGCGGCAGGGCTAAATGAG. As protein: CASSLRAAGLNE. The whole CDR3 reads CASSLRAAGLNEQFF.

Note on this clone: The read ends 3 residues shy of where the CDR3 ends; the end is completed using the germline J gene. This chain joins TRBV20-1 and TRBJ1-1; perhaps TRBD1 as D (6 bases). Trimming left V 6 bases short and J 0 bases short, with 14 bases between. This CDR3 has 14 amino acids. Germline CDR1 DFQATT, CDR2 SNEGSKA (reference sequence). The CDR3 spells CSATGTLLNTEAFF. The part of the CDR3 DNA that was read is TGCAGTGCAACCGGGACACTTCTGAACACTGAA.

Remarks on this clone: The CDR3 end lies 3 residues beyond the end of the read and is filled in from the germline J gene. The chain recombines TRBV5-1 with TRBJ2-2; perhaps TRBD1 as D (5 bases). This CDR3 has 14 residues. Germline V CDR1 and CDR2: SGHRS, YFSETQ. V gave up 7 bases and J gave up 5 bases, with 15 bases separating them. The sequenced part of the CDR3 DNA is TGCGCCAGCTCTACGTTGGGGCAGACCGGGGAG. Protein: CASSTLGQTGE. The CDR3, in full, reads CASSTLGQTGELFF. Variable domain in full (rest from reference TRBV5-1 and TRBJ2-2): KAGVTQTPRYLIKTRGQQVTLSCSPISGHRSVSWYQQTPGQGLQFLFEYFSETQRNKGNFPGRFSGRQFSNSRSEMNVSTLELGDSALYLCASSTLGQTGELFFGEGSRLTVL.

Partial CDR3 DNA: TGCGCCAGCAGCCTCGATCCCCGGGACACGCAAGAGACC. Its protein product is CASSLDPRDTQET. The full CDR3 protein is CASSLDPRDTQETQYF. V and J are TRBV4-1 and TRBJ2-5, with D possibly matching TRBD1 (6 bases). The CDR3 end lies 3 residues beyond the end of the read and is filled in from the germline J gene. This CDR3 comprises 16 residues. The V and J ends lost 4 bases and 2 bases respectively, with 17 bases between them. Per germline, CDR1 MGHRA and CDR2 YSYEKL.

As concerns this clone: The read ends 3 residues before the CDR3 terminus; that terminus is restored from the germline J gene. The chain uses TRBV19 and TRBJ2-5; 7 bases line up with TRBD1. J lost 5 bases, V lost 4 bases, and 10 bases had no gene match. Looked up from germline, CDR1 is LNHDA and CDR2 is SQIVND (reference sequence). The CDR3 contains 15 residues. CDR3 DNA (partial): TGTGCCAGTAGTACGGGGACAGTAGGAACGGAGACC. This codes for CASSTGTVGTET. The entire CDR3 sequence reads CASSTGTVGTETQYF. The full variable domain, with the rest looked up from reference TRBV19 and TRBJ2-5, is DGGITQSPKYLFRKEGQNVTLSCEQNLNHDAMYWYRQDPGQGLRLIYYSQIVNDFQKGDIAEGYSVSREKKESFPLTVTSAQKNPTAFYLCASSTGTVGTETQYFGPGTRLLVL.

Remarks on this clone: Coverage ceases 3 residues before the CDR3 finishes, and the germline J gene fills in the end. The genes are TRBV30 and TRBJ2-2, with 7 bases matching TRBD2. This CDR3 has 16 residues. Germline V gene data show CDR1 as GTSNPN and CDR2 as SVGIG (reference sequence). The sequenced part of the CDR3 DNA is TGTGCCTGGGGGAGAAGTGTGGGGGGGAAGGATGAAAAG. This gives the protein CAWGRSVGGKDEK. The whole CDR3 sequence reads CAWGRSVGGKDEKLFF.

Concerning this clone itself: The read terminates 3 residues before the CDR3 end, so the remaining end is supplied by the germline J gene. This chain connects TRBV6-1 to TRBJ2-4; D possibly corresponds to TRBD1 (6 bases). Between the trimmed V and J ends, which lost 3 bases and 1 base, there was a span of 10 bases. The germline CDR1 and CDR2 sequences are MNHNS and SASEGT. The CDR3 sequence is 15 residues long. CDR3 protein: CASSDIDRAKNIQYF. The part of the CDR3 DNA that was read is TGTGCCAGCAGTGATATAGACAGGGCCAAAAACATT.

Of note for this clone: Read data end 3 residues before the CDR3 end; the end is taken from the germline J gene. V is TRBV20-1 and J is TRBJ1-1, with 7 bases fitting TRBD1. There are 15 residues in the CDR3. Germline CDR1 reads DFQATT; CDR2 reads SNEGSKA (reference sequence). The trim removed 3 bases at V and 5 bases at J, leaving 12 bases unmatched. The CDR3 DNA, read in part, is TGCAGTGCTAGGACCACAGGGGCAAGGGGGACTGAA. It is translated as CSARTTGARGTE. Given in full, the CDR3 is CSARTTGARGTEAFF.

A word on this clone: The CDR3 end is not reached by the read, which stops 3 residues before it; the germline J gene fills it in. The chain recombines TRBV18 with TRBJ1-1, with D unresolved. V gave up 0 bases and J gave up 0 bases, with 8 bases separating them. Germline loops: CDR1 KGHSH, CDR2 LQKENI. The length of the CDR3 is 15 residues. The sequenced CDR3 bases are TGTGCCAGCTCACCACCTACGGTGATGAACACTGAA. Translated, it gives CASSPPTVMNTE. The CDR3 in its entirety is CASSPPTVMNTEAFF.

For this clone: From the germline J gene comes the end of the CDR3, since the read stops 3 residues before it. The chain is built from TRBV2 and TRBJ2-2, with D possibly being TRBD2 (7 bases). From germline, CDR1 is SNHLY and CDR2 FYNNEI. CDR3 length: 14 residues. The CDR3 bases that were read are TGTGCCAACCAGAGGGGGGGGCCAGGTGAAAAG. Translation gives CANQRGGPGEK. In full, the CDR3 reads CANQRGGPGEKLFF.

About this clone itself: The sequence runs out 3 residues before the end of the CDR3; the remainder is reconstructed from the germline J gene. This chain joins TRBV2 and TRBJ2-3; D is unclear. Germline-derived CDR1 and CDR2 are SNHLY and FYNNEI. The CDR3 totals 13 residues. V was cut by 5 bases and J by 7 bases, with 13 bases left in between. Incomplete CDR3 DNA: TGTGCCAGCAGTCCCCGAAGAGCGTATACG. Translating it yields CASSPRRAYT. The whole CDR3 is CASSPRRAYTQYF.

Concerning this clone itself: The read gets to within 3 residues of the CDR3 end, and the germline J gene fills in the rest. V is TRBV14 and J is TRBJ2-1; 8 nucleotides match TRBD2. Germline lookup yields CDR1 SGHDN and CDR2 FVKESK. V lost 4 bases, J lost 3 bases, and 11 bases stayed unmatched. The CDR3 sequence is 17 residues long. The chain's CDR3 is CASSLEISGTSYNEQFF. Incomplete CDR3 DNA: TGTGCCAGCAGCCTCGAAATTTCCGGGACTAGCTACAATGAG.

For this clone: Coverage ceases 3 residues before the CDR3 finishes, and the germline J gene fills in the end. The J gene is TRBJ2-7, the V gene TRBV5-1; 7 bases agree with TRBD2. V was pared by 4 bases and J by 2 bases, with 9 bases of the junction left unmatched. The CDR3 length is 15 residues. CDR1 is SGHRS and CDR2 is YFSETQ in the germline V gene. The CDR3 is CASSGAGRGTYEQYF. CDR3 DNA (partial): TGCGCCAGCAGCGGGGCGGGGAGGGGAACCTACGAG.